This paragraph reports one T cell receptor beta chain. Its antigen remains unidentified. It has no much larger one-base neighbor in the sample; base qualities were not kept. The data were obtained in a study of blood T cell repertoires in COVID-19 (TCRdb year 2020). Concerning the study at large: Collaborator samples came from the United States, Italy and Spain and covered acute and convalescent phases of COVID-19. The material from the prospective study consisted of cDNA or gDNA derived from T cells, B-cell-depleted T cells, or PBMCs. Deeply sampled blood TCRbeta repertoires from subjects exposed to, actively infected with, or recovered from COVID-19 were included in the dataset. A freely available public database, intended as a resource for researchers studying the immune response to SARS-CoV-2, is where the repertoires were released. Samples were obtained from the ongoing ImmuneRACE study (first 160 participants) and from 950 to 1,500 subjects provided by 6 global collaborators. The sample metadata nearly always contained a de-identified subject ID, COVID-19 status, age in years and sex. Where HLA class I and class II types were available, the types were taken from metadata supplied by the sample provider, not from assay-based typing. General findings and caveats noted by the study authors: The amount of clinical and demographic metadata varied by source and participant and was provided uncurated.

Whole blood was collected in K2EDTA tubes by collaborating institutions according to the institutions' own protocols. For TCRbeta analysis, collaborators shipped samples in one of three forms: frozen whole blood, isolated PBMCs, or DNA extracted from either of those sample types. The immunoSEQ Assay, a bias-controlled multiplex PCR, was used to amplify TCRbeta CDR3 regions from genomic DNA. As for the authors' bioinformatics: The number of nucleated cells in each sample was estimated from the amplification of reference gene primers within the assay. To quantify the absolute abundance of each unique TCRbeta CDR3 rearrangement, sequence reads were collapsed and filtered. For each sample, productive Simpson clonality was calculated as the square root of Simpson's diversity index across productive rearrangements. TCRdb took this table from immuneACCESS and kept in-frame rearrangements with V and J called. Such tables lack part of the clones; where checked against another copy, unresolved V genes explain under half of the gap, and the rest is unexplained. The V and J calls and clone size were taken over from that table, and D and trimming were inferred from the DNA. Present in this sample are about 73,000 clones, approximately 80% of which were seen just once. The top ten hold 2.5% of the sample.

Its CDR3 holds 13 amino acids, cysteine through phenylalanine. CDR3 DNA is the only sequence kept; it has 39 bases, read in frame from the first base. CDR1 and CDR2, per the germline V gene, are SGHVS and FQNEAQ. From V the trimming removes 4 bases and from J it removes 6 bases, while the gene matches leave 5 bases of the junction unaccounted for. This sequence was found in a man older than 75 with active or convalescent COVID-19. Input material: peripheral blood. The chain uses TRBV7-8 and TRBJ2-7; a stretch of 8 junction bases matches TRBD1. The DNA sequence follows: TGTGCCAGCAGCTCCATAACAGGGGGCGAGCAGTACTTC. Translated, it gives CASSSITGGEQYF. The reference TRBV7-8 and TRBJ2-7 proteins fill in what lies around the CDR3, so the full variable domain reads GAGVSQSPRYKVAKRGQDVALRCDPISGHVSLFWYQQALGQGPEFLTYFQNEAQLDKSGLPSDRFFAERPEGSVSTLKIQRTQQEDSAVYLCASSSITGGEQYFGPGTRLTVT.